Each of the 5 T cell receptor beta chains below was sequenced from the same sample in a study of blood T cell repertoires in COVID-19. Sequenced by immunoSEQ multiplex PCR; TCRdb stores in-frame clones only, minus some. Found here are about 45,000 clones, around 73% of them singletons; the top ten hold 28%. Sequencing was done on a sample of peripheral blood. These receptors originate from a woman between 65 and 79 years old with acute or convalescent COVID-19.

The chain carries TRBV27 and TRBJ1-5; D not certain. Per germline, CDR1 MNHEY and CDR2 SMNVEV (reference sequence). The CDR3 is 14 residues long. V lost 5 bases and J lost 9, with 17 bases in between. CDR3 loop: CASSPNPLFRPQHF. The DNA for the CDR3 is TGTGCCAGCAGTCCTAACCCCCTGTTTAGGCCCCAGCATTTT.

The chain links TRBV28 to TRBJ1-1, with 7 positions matching TRBD1. V shed 7 bases, J shed 4 bases, and the junction held 9 bases outside the gene matches. The CDR3 has 14 amino acids. Germline CDR1 MDHEN, CDR2 SYDVKM. The CDR3 is CASTPDRRSTEAFF. The CDR3 nucleotides read TGTGCCAGCACCCCGGACAGGAGGAGCACTGAAGCTTTCTTT. The full variable domain, in which reference TRBV28 and TRBJ1-1 provide the parts outside the CDR3, is DVKVTQSSRYLVKRTGEKVFLECVQDMDHENMFWYRQDPGLGLRLIYFSYDVKMKEKGDIPEGYSVSREKKERFSLILESASTNQTSMYLCASTPDRRSTEAFFGQGTRLTVV.

Details on this clone: The junction departs from germline at one end; a sequencing error may be responsible. The chain combines TRBV5-1 with TRBJ2-4; tentatively, D is TRBD1 (5 bases). This CDR3 spans 14 amino acids. Germline assignment: CDR1 SGHRS and CDR2 YFSETQ. The CDR3 loop reads CASCLVAAGNIQYF. In DNA, the CDR3 is TGCGCCAGCTGCTTGGTGGCGGCAGGGAACATTCAGTACTTC. Full variable domain (outside the CDR3, taken from reference TRBV5-1 and TRBJ2-4): KAGVTQTPRYLIKTRGQQVTLSCSPISGHRSVSWYQQTPGQGLQFLFEYFSETQRNKGNFPGRFSGRQFSNSRSEMNVSTLELGDSALYLCASCLVAAGNIQYFGAGTRLSVL.

The gene calls are TRBV10-3 and TRBJ1-1; D might be TRBD1 (6 bases). V was trimmed by 7 bases and J by 0 bases, leaving 12 bases between them. Germline CDR1 is ENHRY and CDR2 is SYGVKD. The CDR3 is 14 residues long. The CDR3 DNA reads as TGTGCCATCACCCCTGGACAGTTGAACACTGAAGCTTTCTTT. This encodes CAITPGQLNTEAFF.

CDR3 region: CASSLSRGLNIQYF. As DNA, the CDR3 is TGTGCCAGCAGCTTATCTCGGGGTCTGAACATTCAGTACTTC. The rearrangement links TRBV7-9 to TRBJ2-4; D is perhaps TRBD2 (5 bases). CDR3 size: 14 residues. CDR1 SEHNR and CDR2 FQNEAQ come from the germline V gene (reference sequence). V was pared by 2 bases and J by 7 bases, with 12 bases between.